This TCR beta chain was identified in a study of T cell responses to AZD1222 COVID-19 vaccine. CDR1 is SEHNR and CDR2 is FQNEAQ in the germline V gene (reference sequence). V was clipped by 1 base and J by 4 bases; unmatched bases: 1. The CDR3 length is 14 residues. The table came from immunoSEQ multiplex PCR; TCRdb's copy has only in-frame clones and leaves some out. The sample has about 180,000 clones, approximately 91% seen once. The chain recombines TRBV7-9 with TRBJ1-5; 7 bases are shared with TRBD1. The sequence was obtained from an adult who received the AZD1222 COVID-19 vaccine. The specimen was peripheral blood, collected 28 days after the second AZD1222 dose. This CDR3 is CASSLEGQNQPQHF. CDR3 in DNA: TGTGCCAGCAGCTTAGAGGGACAGAATCAGCCCCAGCATTTT.